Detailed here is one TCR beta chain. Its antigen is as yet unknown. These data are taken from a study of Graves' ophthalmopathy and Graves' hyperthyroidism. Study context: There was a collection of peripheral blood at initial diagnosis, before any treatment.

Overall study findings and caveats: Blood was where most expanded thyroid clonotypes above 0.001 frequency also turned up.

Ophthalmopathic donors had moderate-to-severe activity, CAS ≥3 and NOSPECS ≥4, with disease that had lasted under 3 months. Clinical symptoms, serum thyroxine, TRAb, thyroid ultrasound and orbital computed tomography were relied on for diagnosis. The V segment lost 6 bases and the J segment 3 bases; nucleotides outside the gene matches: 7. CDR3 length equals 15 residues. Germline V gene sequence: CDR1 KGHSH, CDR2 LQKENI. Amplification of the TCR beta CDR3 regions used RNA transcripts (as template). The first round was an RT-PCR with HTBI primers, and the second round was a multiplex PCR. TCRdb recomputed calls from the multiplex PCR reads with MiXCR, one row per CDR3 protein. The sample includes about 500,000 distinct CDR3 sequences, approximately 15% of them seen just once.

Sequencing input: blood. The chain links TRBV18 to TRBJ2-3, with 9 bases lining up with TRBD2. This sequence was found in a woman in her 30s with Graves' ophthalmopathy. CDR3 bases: TGTGCCAGCTCCCCTACTAGCGGGCGGACAGATACGCAGTATTTT. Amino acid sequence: CASSPTSGRTDTQYF.